One sample yielded the 2 T cell receptor beta chains listed below, sequenced in a study of T cell responses to AZD1222 COVID-19 vaccine. Sequenced by immunoSEQ multiplex PCR; TCRdb stores in-frame clones only, minus some. The sample carries over 100,000 clones, 85% to 95% recorded once. The sample in question was peripheral blood, obtained on day 0 of AZD1222 vaccination. The receptor set was obtained from an adult in good health.

This sequence joins TRBV6-5 and TRBJ2-7; D is perhaps TRBD1 or TRBD2 (5 bases each). V shed 2 bases and J shed 3 bases, with 11 bases lying between them. CDR3 size: 14 residues. Germline CDR1 is MNHEY and CDR2 is SVGAGI. CDR3 region: CASSYAQGVYEQYF. CDR3 nucleotide sequence: TGTGCCAGCAGTTACGCTCAGGGAGTCTACGAGCAGTACTTC.

This chain connects TRBV7-8 to TRBJ1-1, with 8 nucleotides matching TRBD1. The CDR3 covers 15 residues. The V gene's germline CDR1 is SGHVS and CDR2 FQNEAQ. Trimming took 3 bases from V and 2 from J; bases not matched to a gene: 5. The chain's CDR3 is CASSFRGRLNTEAFF. The CDR3 DNA sequence: TGTGCCAGCAGCTTCAGGGGGCGCTTAAACACTGAAGCTTTCTTT.